These T cell receptor beta chains were read from a single sample in a study of T-cell reconstitution after alpha-beta-depleted transplantation in children. Using its own MiXCR run on the PCR reads, TCRdb lists one record per CDR3 protein. The data show 800,000 to 1,000,000 distinct CDR3 sequences, with about 31% seen just once and under 30% held by the top ten. The sequenced sample was PBMCs, mostly from graft donor cells, obtained 360 days after TCRalphabeta/CD19-depleted stem cell transplant. These receptors were collected from a boy younger than two who had a stem cell transplant for SCID, so the T cells may come from the graft donor. Both conserved end residues are trimmed from each CDR3.

V	J	CDR3
TRBV12-3/TRBV12-4	TRBJ2-7	ASSWSTGREQY
TRBV7-9	TRBJ2-6	ASSLTSASGANVLT
TRBV7-2	TRBJ2-1	ASSPTGRRSSYNEQF
TRBV4-1	TRBJ2-7	ASSQGPGNRYEQY
TRBV28	TRBJ1-5	ASSNPPAGSNQPQH
TRBV28	TRBJ2-5	ASSRRTSWKTQY
TRBV12-3/TRBV12-4	TRBJ1-6	ASRGTGANSPLH
TRBV29-1	TRBJ1-1	SVEDRSGRRNTEAF
TRBV7-9	TRBJ1-4	ASSFGDDNEKLF
TRBV6-1	TRBJ2-1	ASRIDPIGAEQF
TRBV10-3	TRBJ2-5	AISGTSGGLQETQY